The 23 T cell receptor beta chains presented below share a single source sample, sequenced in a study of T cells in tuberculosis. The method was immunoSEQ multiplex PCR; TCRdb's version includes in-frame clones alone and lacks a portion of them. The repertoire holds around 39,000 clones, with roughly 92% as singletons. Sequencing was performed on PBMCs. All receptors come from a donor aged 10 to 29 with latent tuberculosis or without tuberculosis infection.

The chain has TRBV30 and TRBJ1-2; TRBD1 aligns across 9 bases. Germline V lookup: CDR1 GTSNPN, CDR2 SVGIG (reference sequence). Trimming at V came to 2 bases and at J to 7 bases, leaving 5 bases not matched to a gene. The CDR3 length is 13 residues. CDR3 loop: CAWSLTGGGGYTF. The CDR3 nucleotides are TGTGCCTGGAGTTTAACAGGGGGCGGTGGCTACACCTTC.

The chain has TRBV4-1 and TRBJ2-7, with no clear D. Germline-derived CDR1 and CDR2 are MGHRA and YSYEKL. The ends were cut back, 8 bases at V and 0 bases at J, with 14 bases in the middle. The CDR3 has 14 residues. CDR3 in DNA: TGCGCCAGCTGCGACTCTCTAAGCTCCTACGAGCAGTACTTC. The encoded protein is CASCDSLSSYEQYF.

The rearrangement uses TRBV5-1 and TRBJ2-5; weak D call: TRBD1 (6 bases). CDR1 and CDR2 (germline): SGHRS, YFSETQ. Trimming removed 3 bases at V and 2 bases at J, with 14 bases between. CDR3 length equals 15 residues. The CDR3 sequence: CASSSARTVQETQYF. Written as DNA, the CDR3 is TGCGCCAGCAGCTCAGCGAGGACAGTGCAAGAGACCCAGTACTTC.

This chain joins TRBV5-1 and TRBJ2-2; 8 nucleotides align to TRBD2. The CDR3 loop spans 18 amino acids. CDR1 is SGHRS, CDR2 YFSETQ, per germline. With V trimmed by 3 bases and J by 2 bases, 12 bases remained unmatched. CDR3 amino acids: CASSWGPGGYTNTGELFF. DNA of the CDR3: TGCGCCAGCAGCTGGGGACCGGGGGGGTACACCAACACCGGGGAGCTGTTTTTT.

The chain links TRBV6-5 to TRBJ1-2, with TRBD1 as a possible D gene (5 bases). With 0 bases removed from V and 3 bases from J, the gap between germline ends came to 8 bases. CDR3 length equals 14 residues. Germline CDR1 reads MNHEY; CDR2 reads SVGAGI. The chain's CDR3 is CASSYSSRDYGYTF. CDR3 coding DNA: TGTGCCAGCAGTTACTCTAGCAGGGACTATGGCTACACCTTC.

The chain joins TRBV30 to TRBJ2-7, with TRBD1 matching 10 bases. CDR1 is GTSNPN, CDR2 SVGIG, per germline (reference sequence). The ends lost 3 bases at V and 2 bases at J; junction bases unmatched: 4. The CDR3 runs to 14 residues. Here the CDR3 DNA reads TGTGCCTGGAGGTACGGGACAGGGGCCTACGAGCAGTACTTC. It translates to CAWRYGTGAYEQYF.

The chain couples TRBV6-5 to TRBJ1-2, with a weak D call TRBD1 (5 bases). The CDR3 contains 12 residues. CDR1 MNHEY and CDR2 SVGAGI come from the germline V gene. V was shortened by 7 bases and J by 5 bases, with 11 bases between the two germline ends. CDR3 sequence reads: CASTPGGYGYTF. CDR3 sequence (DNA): TGTGCCAGCACCCCCGGGGGATATGGCTACACCTTC.

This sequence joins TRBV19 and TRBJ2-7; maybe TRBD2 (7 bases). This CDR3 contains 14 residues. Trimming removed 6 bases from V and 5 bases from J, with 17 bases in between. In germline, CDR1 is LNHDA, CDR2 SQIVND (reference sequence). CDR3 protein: CASRMRGLFDEQYF. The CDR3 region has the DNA TGTGCCAGTAGGATGCGGGGGCTGTTCGACGAGCAGTACTTC. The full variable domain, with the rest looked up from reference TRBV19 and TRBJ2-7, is DGGITQSPKYLFRKEGQNVTLSCEQNLNHDAMYWYRQDPGQGLRLIYYSQIVNDFQKGDIAEGYSVSREKKESFPLTVTSAQKNPTAFYLCASRMRGLFDEQYFGPGTRLTVT.

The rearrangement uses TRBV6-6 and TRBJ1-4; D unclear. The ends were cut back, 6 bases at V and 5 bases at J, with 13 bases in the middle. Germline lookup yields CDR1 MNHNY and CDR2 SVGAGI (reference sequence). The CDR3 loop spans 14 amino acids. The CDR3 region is CASRPGLQNEKLFF. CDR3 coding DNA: TGTGCCAGCAGGCCAGGACTGCAAAATGAAAAACTGTTTTTT.

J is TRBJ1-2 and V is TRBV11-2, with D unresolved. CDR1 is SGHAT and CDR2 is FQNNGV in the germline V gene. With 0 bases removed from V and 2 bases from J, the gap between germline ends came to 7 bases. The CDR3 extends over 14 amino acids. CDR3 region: CASSLDRRNYGYTF. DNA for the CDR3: TGTGCCAGCAGCTTAGACAGAAGAAACTATGGCTACACCTTC.

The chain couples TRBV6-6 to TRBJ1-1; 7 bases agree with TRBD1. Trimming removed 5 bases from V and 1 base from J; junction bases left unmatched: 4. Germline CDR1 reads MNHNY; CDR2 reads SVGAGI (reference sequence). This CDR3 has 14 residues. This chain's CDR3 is CASSQWTGNTEAFF. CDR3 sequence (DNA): TGTGCCAGCAGTCAATGGACAGGGAACACTGAAGCTTTCTTT.

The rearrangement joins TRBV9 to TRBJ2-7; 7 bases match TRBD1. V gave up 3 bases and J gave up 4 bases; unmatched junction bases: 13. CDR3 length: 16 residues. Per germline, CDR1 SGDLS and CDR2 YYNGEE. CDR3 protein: CASSATKTGKFYEQYF. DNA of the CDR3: TGTGCCAGCAGCGCGACGAAGACAGGGAAGTTTTACGAGCAGTACTTC.

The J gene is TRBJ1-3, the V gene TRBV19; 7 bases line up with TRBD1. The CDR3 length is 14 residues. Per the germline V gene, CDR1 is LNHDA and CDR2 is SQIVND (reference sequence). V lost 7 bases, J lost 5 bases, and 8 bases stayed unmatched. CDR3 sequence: CASTPGTARNTIYF. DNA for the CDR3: TGTGCCAGTACCCCCGGGACAGCGAGAAACACCATATATTTT.

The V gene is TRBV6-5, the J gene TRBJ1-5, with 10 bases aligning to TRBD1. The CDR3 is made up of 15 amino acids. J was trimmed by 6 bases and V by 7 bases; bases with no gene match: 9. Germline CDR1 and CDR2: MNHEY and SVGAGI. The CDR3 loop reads CASTPDRGRGQPQHF. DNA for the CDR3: TGTGCCAGCACCCCTGACAGGGGGCGCGGTCAGCCCCAGCATTTT.

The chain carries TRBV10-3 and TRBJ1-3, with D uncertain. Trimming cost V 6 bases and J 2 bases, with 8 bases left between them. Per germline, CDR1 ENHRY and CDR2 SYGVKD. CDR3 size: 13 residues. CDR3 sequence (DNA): TGTGCCATCAGCCCTGGGCCTGGAAACACCATATATTTT. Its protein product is CAISPGPGNTIYF.

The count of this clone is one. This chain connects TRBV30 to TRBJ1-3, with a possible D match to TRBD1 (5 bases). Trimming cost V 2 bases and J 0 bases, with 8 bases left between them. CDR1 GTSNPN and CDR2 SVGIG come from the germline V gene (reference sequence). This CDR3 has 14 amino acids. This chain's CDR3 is CAWSRGHSGNTIYF. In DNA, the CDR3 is TGTGCCTGGAGTCGTGGACACTCTGGAAACACCATATATTTT.

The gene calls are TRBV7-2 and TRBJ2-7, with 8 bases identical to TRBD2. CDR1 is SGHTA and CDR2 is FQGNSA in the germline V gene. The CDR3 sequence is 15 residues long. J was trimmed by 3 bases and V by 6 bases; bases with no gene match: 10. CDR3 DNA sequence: TGTGCCAGCAGTTTGGCTACCGGGGGGGGCTACGAGCAGTACTTC. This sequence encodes CASSLATGGGYEQYF.

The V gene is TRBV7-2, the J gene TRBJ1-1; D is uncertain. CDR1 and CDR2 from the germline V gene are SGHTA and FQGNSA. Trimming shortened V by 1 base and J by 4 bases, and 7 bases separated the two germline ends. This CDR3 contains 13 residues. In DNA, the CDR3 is TGTGCCAGCAGCTTAGATGTCCGCACTGAAGCTTTCTTT. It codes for CASSLDVRTEAFF.

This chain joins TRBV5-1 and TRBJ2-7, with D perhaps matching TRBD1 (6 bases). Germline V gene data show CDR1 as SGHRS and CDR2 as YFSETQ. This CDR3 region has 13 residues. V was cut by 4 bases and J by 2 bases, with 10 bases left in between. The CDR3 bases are TGCGCCAGCAGCCAGGGGTTAACCTACGAGCAGTACTTC. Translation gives CASSQGLTYEQYF.

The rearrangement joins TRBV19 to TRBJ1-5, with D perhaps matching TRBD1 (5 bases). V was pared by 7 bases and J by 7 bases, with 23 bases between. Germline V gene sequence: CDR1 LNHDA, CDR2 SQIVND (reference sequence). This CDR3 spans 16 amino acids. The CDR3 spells CASTLRGAHHQQPQHF. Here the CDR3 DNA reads TGTGCCAGTACCTTACGTGGGGCCCACCATCAACAGCCCCAGCATTTT.

CDR3: CASSAITSGGYNEQFF. The CDR3 DNA reads TGTGCCAGCAGCGCAATAACTAGCGGGGGCTATAATGAGCAGTTCTTC. The chain is built from TRBV7-3 and TRBJ2-1; TRBD2 agrees at 11 bases. The CDR3 is 16 amino acids. With 5 bases clipped from V and 7 bases from J, the junction kept 10 bases outside the gene matches. Germline values: CDR1 SGHTA, CDR2 FQGTGA.

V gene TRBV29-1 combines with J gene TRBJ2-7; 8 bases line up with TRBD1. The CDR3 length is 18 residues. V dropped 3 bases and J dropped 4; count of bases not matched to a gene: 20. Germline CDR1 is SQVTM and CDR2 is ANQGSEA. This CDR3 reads CSVEVAVGRGLFLYEQYF. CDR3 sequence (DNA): TGCAGCGTTGAGGTAGCCGTGGGCAGGGGGCTTTTCCTTTACGAGCAGTACTTC.

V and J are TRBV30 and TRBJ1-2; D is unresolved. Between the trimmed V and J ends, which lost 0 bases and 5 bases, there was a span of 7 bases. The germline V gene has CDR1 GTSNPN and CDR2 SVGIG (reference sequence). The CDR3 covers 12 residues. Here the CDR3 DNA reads TGTGCCTGGAGTGTAGAACTATATGGCTACACCTTC. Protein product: CAWSVELYGYTF.